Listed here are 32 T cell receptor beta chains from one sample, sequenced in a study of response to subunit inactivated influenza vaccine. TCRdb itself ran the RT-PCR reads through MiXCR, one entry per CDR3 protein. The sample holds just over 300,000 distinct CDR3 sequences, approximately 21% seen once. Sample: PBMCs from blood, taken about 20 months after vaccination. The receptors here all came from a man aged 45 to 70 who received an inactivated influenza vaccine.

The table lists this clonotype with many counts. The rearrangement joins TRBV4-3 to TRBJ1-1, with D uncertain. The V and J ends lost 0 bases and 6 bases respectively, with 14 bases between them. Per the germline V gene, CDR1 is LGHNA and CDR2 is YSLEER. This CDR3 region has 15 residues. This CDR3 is CASSQDLDGEAEAFF. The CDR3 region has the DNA TGCGCCAGCAGCCAAGATCTGGACGGGGAGGCTGAAGCTTTCTTT.

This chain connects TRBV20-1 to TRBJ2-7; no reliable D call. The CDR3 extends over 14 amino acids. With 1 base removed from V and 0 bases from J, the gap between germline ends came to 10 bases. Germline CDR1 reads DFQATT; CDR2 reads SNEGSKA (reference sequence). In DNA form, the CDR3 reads TGCAGTGCTAGAGGCGCCCCGGGCTCCTACGAGCAGTACTTC. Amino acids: CSARGAPGSYEQYF.

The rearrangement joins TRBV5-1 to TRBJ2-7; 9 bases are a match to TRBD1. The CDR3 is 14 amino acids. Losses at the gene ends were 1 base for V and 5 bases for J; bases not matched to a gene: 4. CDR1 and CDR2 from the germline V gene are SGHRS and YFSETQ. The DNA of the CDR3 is TGCGCCAGCAGCTTGACACAGGGGGCGAACGAGCAGTACTTC. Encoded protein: CASSLTQGANEQYF.

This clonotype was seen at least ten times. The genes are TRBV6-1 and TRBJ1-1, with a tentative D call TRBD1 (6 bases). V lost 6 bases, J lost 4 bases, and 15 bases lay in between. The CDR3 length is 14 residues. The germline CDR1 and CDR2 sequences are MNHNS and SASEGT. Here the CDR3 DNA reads TGTGCCAGCAGGACACAGGGTAGACGCACTGAAGCTTTCTTT. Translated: CASRTQGRRTEAFF.

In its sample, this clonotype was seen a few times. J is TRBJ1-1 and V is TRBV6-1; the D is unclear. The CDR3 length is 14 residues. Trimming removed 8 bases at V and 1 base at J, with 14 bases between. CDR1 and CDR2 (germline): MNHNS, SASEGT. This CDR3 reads CASRFERQNTEAFF. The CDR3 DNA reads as TGTGCCAGCCGGTTCGAGCGACAGAACACTGAAGCTTTCTTT.

In DNA, the CDR3 is TGTGCCAGCAGCCAAGATCTGCCTAGCGGGAGAATCCACGAGCAGTACTTC. This encodes CASSQDLPSGRIHEQYF. The V call is TRBV3-1, the J call TRBJ2-7; 10 nucleotides align to TRBD2. CDR1 and CDR2 from the germline V gene are LGHDT and YNNKEL (reference sequence). The CDR3 length is 17 residues. V was pared by 0 bases and J by 5 bases, with 10 bases of the junction left unmatched.

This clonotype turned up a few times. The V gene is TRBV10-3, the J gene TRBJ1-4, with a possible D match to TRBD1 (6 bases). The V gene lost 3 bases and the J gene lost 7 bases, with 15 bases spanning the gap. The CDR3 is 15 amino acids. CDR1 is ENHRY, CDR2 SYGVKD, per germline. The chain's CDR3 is CAISESGESGEKLFF. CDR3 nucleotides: TGTGCCATCAGTGAATCAGGGGAGAGCGGTGAAAAACTGTTTTTT.

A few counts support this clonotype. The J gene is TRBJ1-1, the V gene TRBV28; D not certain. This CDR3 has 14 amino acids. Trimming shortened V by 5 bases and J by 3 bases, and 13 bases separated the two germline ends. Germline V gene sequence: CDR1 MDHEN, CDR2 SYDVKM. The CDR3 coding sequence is TGTGCCAGCAGTACCCAACAACCGCACACTGAAGCTTTCTTT. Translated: CASSTQQPHTEAFF.

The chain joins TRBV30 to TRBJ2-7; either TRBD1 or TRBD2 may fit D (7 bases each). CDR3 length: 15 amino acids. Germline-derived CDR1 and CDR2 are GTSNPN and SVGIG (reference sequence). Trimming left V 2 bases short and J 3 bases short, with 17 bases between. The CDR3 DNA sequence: TGTGCCTGGAGTTTTTCTGACAGGGACTACTACGAGCAGTACTTC. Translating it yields CAWSFSDRDYYEQYF. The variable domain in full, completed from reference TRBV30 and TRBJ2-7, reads SQTIHQWPATLVQPVGSPLSLECTVEGTSNPNLYWYRQAAGRGLQLLFYSVGIGQISSEVPQNLSASRPQDRQFILSSKKLLLSDSGFYLCAWSFSDRDYYEQYFGPGTRLTVT.

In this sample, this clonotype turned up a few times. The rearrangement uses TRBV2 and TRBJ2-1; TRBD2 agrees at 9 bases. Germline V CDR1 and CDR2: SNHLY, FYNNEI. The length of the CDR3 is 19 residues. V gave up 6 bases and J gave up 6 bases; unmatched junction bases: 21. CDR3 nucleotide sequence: TGTGCCAGCAGGAGTGCAGCGGGAGGCCCCACGCGCCTCTGCAATGAGCAGTTCTTC. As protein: CASRSAAGGPTRLCNEQFF.

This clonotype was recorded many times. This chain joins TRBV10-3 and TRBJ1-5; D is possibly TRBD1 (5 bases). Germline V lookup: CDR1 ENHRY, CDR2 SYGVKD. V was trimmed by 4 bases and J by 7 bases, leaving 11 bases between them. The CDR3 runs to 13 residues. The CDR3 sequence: CAISVGAVQPQHF. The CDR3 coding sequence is TGTGCCATCAGTGTCGGGGCGGTCCAGCCCCAGCATTTT.

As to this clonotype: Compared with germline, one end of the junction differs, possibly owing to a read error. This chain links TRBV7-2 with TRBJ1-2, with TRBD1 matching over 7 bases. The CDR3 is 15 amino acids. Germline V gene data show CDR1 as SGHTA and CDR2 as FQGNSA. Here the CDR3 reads CAGSLWDSGTYGYTF. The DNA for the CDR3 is TGTGCCGGCAGCCTTTGGGACAGTGGAACCTATGGCTACACCTTC.

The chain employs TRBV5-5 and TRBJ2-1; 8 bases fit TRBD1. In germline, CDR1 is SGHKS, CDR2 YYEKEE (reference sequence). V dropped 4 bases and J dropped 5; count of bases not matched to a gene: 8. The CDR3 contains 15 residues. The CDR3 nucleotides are TGTGCCAGCAGCCGAGAGTGGACAGGGCACAATGAGCAGTTCTTC. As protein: CASSREWTGHNEQFF.

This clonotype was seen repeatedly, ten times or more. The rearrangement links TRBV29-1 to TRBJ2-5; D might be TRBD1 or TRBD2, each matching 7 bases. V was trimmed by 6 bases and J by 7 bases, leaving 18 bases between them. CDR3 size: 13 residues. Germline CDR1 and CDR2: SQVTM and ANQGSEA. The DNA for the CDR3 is TGCAGCGTCCACACAGGGGAGGGTGTGACCCAGTACTTC. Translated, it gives CSVHTGEGVTQYF.

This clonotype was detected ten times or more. The CDR3 DNA sequence: TGTGCCAGCAGCCTAACAGAGGGCCCCTACGAGCAGTACTTC. This codes for CASSLTEGPYEQYF. The chain uses TRBV6-6 and TRBJ2-7, with D maybe TRBD2 (5 bases). Looked up from germline, CDR1 is MNHNY and CDR2 is SVGAGI (reference sequence). Trimming removed 6 bases from V and 2 bases from J, with 14 bases in between. The CDR3 has 14 residues.

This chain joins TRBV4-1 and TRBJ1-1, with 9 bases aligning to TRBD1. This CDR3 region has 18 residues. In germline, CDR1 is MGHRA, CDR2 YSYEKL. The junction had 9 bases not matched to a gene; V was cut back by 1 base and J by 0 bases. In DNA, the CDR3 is TGCGCCAGCAGCCAAGGCTGGACAGGGGAGGTGATGAACACTGAAGCTTTCTTT. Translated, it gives CASSQGWTGEVMNTEAFF.

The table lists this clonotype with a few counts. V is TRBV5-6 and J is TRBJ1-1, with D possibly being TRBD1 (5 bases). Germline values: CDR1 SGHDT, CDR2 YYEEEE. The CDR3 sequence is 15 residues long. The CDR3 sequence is CASAARLGRATEAFF. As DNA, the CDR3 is TGTGCTTCAGCAGCAAGGCTGGGCAGGGCCACTGAAGCTTTCTTT.

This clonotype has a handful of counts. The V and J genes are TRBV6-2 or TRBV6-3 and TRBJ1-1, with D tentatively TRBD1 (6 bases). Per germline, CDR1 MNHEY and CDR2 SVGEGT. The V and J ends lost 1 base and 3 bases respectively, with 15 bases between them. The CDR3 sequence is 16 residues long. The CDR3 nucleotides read TGTGCCAGCAGTTACTTATCAGGGGCGCGGGACACTGAAGCTTTCTTT. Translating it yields CASSYLSGARDTEAFF.

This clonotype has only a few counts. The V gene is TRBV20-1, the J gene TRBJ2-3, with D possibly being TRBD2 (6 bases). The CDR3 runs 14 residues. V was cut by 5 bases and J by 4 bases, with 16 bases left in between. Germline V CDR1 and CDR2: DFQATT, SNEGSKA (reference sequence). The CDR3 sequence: CSAFLGGNSDTQYF. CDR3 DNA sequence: TGCAGTGCTTTCTTGGGCGGGAACTCAGATACGCAGTATTTT.

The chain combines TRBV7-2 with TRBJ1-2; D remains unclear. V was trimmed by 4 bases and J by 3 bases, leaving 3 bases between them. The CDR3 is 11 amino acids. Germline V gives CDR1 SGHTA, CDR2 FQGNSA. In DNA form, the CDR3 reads TGTGCCAGCAGCTGGTACTATGGCTACACCTTC. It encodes CASSWYYGYTF. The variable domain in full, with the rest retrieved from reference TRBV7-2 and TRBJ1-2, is GAGVSQSPSNKVTEKGKDVELRCDPISGHTALYWYRQSLGQGLEFLIYFQGNSAPDKSGLPSDRFSAERTGGSVSTLTIQRTQQEDSAVYLCASSWYYGYTFGSGTRLTVV.

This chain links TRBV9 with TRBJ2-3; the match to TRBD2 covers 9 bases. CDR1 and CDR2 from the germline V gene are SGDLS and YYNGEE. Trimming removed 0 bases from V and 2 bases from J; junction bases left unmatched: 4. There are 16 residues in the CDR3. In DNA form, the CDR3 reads TGTGCCAGCAGCGTAGATGGCGGGGGGGCCACAGATACGCAGTATTTT. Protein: CASSVDGGGATDTQYF.

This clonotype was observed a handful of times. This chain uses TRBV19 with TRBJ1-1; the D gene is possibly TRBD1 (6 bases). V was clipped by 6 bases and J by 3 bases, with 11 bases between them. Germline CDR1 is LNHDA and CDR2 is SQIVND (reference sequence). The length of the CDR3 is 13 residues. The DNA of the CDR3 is TGTGCCAGTAGGGGGGCGAGGTACACTGAAGCTTTCTTT. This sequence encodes CASRGARYTEAFF.

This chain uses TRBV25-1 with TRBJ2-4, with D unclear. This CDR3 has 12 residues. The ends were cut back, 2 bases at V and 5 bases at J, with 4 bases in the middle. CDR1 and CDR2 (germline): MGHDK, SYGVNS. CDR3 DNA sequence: TGTGCCAGCAGTGAAGGAGAAAACATTCAGTACTTC. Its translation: CASSEGENIQYF.

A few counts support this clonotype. In DNA, the CDR3 is TGCAGTGCCCCACTACCTGCTTTCCGGGACAGGAGATGGATGAACACTGAAGCTTTCTTT. It encodes CSAPLPAFRDRRWMNTEAFF. V and J are TRBV20-1 and TRBJ1-1; TRBD1 matches at 8 bases. Germline V lookup: CDR1 DFQATT, CDR2 SNEGSKA (reference sequence). The CDR3 totals 20 residues. The trim removed 6 bases at V and 0 bases at J, leaving 24 bases unmatched.

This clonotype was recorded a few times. The CDR3 is CASSLEAGGSGYTF. The CDR3 DNA is TGTGCCAGCAGCTTAGAAGCAGGGGGCTCTGGCTACACCTTC. The gene calls are TRBV11-2 and TRBJ1-2, with TRBD1 matching over 8 bases. Trimming cost V 0 bases and J 7 bases; bases outside gene matches: 4. The CDR3 is 14 amino acids. Germline values: CDR1 SGHAT, CDR2 FQNNGV.

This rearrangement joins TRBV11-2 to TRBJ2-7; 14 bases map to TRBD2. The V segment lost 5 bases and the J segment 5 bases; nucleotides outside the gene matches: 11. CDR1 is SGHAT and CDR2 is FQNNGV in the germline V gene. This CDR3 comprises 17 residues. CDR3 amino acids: CASSHPTSGGAVNEQYF. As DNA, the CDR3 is TGTGCCAGCAGCCACCCGACTAGCGGGGGGGCCGTTAACGAGCAGTACTTC. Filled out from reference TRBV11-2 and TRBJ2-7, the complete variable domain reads EAGVAQSPRYKIIEKRQSVAFWCNPISGHATLYWYQQILGQGPKLLIQFQNNGVVDDSQLPKDRFSAERLKGVDSTLKIQPAKLEDSAVYLCASSHPTSGGAVNEQYFGPGTRLTVT.

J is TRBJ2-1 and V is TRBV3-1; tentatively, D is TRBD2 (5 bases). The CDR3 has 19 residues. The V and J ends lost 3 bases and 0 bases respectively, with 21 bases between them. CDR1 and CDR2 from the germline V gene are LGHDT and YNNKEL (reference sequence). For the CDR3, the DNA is TGTGCCAGCAGCCAGACCTGGGGAGCCGCGTTAAGCTCCTACAATGAGCAGTTCTTC. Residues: CASSQTWGAALSSYNEQFF.

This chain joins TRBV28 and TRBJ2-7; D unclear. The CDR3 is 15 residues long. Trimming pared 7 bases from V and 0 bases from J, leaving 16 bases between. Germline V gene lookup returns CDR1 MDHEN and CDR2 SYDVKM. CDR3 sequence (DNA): TGTGCCAGCACCTCCGGGCAGGTATTCTCCTACGAGCAGTACTTC. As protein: CASTSGQVFSYEQYF.

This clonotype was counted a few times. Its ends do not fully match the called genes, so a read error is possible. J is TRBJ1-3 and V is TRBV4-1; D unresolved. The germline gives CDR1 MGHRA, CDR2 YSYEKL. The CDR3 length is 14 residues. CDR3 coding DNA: TGCGCCAGCAGCCAAGATTTTCGTCAACCGCAAGTGAATTTT. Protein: CASSQDFRQPQVNF.

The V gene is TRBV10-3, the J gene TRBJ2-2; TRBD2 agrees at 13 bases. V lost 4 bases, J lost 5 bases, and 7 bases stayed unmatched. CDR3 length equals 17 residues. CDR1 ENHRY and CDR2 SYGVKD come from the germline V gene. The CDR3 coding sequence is TGTGCCATCAGTGCTCCGGGGACTAGCGGGACGACCGGGGAGCTGTTTTTT. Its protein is CAISAPGTSGTTGELFF.

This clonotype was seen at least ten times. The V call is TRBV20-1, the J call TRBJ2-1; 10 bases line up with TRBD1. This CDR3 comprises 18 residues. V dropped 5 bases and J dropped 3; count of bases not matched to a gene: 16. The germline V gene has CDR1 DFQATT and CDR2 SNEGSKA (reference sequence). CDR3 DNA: TGCAGTGCTGGGCCCGGGACAGGGGTATATTCCCACTACAATGAGCAGTTCTTC. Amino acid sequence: CSAGPGTGVYSHYNEQFF.

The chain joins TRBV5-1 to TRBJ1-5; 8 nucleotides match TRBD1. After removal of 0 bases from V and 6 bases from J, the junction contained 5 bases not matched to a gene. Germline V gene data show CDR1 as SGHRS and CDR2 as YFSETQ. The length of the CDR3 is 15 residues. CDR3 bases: TGCGCCAGCAGCTTGGGGACAGGGCCACGTCAGCCCCAGCATTTT. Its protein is CASSLGTGPRQPQHF.